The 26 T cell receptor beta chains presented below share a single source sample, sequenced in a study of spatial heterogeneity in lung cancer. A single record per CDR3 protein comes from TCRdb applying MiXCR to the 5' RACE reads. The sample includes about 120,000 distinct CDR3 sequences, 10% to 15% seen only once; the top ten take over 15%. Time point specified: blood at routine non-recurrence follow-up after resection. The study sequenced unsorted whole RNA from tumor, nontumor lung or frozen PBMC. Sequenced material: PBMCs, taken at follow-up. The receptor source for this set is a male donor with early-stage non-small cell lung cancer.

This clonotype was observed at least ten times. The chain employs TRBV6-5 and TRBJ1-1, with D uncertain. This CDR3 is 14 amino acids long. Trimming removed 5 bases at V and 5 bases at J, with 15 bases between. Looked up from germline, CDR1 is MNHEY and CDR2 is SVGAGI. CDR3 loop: CASSQTLKRTEAFF. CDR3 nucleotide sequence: TGTGCCAGCAGTCAGACCCTAAAGAGGACTGAAGCTTTCTTT.

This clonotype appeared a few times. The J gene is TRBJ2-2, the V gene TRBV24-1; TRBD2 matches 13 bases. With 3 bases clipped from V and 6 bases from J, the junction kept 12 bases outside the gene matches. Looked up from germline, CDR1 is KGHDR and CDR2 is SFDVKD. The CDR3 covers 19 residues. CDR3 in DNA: TGTGCCACCAGTGATCCATTTAGGACTAGCGGGGGCGCGGCCGGGGAGCTGTTTTTT. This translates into CATSDPFRTSGGAAGELFF.

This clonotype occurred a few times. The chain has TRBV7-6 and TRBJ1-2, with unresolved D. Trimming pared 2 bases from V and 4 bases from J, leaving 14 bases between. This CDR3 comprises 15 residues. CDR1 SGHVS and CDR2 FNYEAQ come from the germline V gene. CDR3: CASSLRPAQGYGYTF. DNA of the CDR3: TGTGCCAGCAGCTTAAGGCCCGCCCAAGGCTATGGCTACACCTTC.

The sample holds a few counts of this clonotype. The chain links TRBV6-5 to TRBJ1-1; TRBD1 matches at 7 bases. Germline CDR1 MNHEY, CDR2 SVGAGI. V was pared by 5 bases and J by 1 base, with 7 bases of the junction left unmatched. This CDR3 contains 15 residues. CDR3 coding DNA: TGTGCCAGCAGTGAGGGGGCTAAAAGGAACACTGAAGCTTTCTTT. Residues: CASSEGAKRNTEAFF.

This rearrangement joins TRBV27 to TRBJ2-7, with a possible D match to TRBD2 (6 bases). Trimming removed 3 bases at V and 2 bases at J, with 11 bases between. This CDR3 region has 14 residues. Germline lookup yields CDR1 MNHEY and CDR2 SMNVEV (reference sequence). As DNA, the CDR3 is TGTGCCAGCAGTTTGGCGGGGCAGCCCTACGAGCAGTACTTC. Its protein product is CASSLAGQPYEQYF.

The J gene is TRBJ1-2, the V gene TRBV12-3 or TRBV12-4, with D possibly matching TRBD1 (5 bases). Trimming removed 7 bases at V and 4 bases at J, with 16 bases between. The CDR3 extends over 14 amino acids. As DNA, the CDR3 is TGTGCCAGCACCCGGGACGGAGGTGGCTATGGCTACACCTTC. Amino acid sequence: CASTRDGGGYGYTF.

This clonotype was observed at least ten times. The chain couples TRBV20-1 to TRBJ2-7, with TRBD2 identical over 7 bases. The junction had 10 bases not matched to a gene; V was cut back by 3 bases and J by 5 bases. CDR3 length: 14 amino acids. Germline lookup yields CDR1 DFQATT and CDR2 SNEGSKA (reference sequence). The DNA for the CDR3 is TGCAGTGCTAGGCCTGCCGCTAGCGGAAACGAGCAGTACTTC. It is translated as CSARPAASGNEQYF.

DNA for the CDR3: TGCAGTGCTAGGTCCGACCGGGGGGACATTCAGTACTTC. Translated: CSARSDRGDIQYF. The chain carries TRBV20-1 and TRBJ2-4; 7 bases match TRBD2. The CDR3 loop spans 13 amino acids. With 3 bases clipped from V and 8 bases from J, the junction kept 7 bases outside the gene matches. Germline CDR1 is DFQATT and CDR2 is SNEGSKA (reference sequence).

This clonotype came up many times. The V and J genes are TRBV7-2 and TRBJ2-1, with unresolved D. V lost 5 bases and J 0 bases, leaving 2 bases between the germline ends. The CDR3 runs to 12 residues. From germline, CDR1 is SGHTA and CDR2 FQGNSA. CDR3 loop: CASSLSYNEQFF. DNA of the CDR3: TGTGCCAGCAGCCTCTCCTACAATGAGCAGTTCTTC.

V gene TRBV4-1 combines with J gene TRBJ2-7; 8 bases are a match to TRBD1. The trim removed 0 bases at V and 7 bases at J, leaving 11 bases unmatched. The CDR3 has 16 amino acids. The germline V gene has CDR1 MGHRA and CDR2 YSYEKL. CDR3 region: CASSQEGGTGFREQYF. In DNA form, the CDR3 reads TGCGCCAGCAGCCAAGAAGGGGGGACAGGCTTTAGGGAGCAGTACTTC.

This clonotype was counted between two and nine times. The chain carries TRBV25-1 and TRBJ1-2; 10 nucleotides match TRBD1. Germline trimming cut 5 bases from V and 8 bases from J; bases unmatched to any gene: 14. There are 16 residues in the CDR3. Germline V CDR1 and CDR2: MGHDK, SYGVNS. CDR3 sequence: CASSPTEGQGREGYTF. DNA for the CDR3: TGTGCCAGCAGTCCGACGGAGGGACAGGGGCGGGAGGGCTACACCTTC.

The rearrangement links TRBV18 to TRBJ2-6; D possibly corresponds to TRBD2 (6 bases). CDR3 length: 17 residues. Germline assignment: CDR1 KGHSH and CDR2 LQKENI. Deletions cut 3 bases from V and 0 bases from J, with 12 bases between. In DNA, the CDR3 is TGTGCCAGCTCACCGACTAGGGTAATCTCTGGGGCCAACGTCCTGACTTTC. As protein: CASSPTRVISGANVLTF.

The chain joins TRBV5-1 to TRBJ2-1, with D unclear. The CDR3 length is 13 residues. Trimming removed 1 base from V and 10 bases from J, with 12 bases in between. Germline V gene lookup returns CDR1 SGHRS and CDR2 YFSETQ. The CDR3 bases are TGCGCCAGCAGCTTGCCGGATGTTGGGGAGCAGTTCTTC. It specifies CASSLPDVGEQFF.

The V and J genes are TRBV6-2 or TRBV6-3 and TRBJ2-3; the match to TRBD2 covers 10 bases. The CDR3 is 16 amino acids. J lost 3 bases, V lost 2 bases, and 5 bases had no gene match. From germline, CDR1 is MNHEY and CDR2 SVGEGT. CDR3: CASSYVLAGVTDTQYF. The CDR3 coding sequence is TGTGCCAGCAGTTACGTGCTAGCGGGGGTGACAGATACGCAGTATTTT.

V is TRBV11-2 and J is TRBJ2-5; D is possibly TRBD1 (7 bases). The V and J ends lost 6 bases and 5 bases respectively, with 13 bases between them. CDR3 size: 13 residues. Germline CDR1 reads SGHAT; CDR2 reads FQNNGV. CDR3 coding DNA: TGTGCCAGCAGACCAGGGGGGTCGGAGACCCAGTACTTC. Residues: CASRPGGSETQYF. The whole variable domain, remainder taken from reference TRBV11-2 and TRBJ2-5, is EAGVAQSPRYKIIEKRQSVAFWCNPISGHATLYWYQQILGQGPKLLIQFQNNGVVDDSQLPKDRFSAERLKGVDSTLKIQPAKLEDSAVYLCASRPGGSETQYFGPGTRLLVL.

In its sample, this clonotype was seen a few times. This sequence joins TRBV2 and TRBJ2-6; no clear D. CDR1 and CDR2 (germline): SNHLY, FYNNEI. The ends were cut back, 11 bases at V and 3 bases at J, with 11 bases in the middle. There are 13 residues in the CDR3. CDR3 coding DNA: TGTGCCTCCCTTTGGAGTGGGGCCAACGTCCTGACTTTC. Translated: CASLWSGANVLTF.

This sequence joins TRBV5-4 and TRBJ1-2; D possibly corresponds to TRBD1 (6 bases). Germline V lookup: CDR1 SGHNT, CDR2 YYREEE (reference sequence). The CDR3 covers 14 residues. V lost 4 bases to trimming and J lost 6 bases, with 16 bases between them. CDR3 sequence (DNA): TGTGCCAGCAGCAAGCGGGGGGGCGAACATGGCTACACCTTC. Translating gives CASSKRGGEHGYTF.

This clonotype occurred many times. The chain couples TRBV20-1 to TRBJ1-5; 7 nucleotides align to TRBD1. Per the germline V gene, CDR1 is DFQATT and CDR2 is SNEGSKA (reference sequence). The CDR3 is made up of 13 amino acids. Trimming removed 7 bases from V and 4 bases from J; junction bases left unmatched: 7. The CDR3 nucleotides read TGCAGTGTTACCACAGGGGCAAATCAGCCCCAGCATTTT. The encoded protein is CSVTTGANQPQHF.

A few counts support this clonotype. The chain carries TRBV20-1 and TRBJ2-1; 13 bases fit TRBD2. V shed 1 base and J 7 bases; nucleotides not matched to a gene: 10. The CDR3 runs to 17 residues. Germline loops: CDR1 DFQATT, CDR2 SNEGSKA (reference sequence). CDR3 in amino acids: CSARGISGTSGVNEQFF. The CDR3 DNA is TGCAGTGCTAGAGGTATATCCGGGACTAGCGGGGTGAATGAGCAGTTCTTC.

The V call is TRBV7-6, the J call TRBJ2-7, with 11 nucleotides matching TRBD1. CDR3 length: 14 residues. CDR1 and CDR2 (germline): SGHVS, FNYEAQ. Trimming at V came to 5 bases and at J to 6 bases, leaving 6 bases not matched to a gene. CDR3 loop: CASSPGTGGREQYF. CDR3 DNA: TGTGCCAGCAGCCCGGGGACAGGGGGTCGCGAGCAGTACTTC.

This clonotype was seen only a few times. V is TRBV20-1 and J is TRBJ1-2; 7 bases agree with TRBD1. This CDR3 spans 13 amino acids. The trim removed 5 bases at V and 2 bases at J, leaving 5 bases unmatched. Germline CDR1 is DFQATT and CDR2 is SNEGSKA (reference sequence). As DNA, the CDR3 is TGCAGTGCTCCGACAGGGAGGAACTATGGCTACACCTTC. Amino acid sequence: CSAPTGRNYGYTF.

The CDR3 loop reads CASSGEGGGTEAFF. The CDR3 bases are TGTGCCAGCAGCGGAGAAGGGGGCGGAACTGAAGCTTTCTTT. The genes are TRBV7-9 and TRBJ1-1, with 7 bases aligning to TRBD1. Germline CDR1 reads SEHNR; CDR2 reads FQNEAQ (reference sequence). The V gene end was trimmed by 5 bases and the J gene end by 5 bases; junction bases not matched to a gene: 8. The CDR3 has 14 amino acids.

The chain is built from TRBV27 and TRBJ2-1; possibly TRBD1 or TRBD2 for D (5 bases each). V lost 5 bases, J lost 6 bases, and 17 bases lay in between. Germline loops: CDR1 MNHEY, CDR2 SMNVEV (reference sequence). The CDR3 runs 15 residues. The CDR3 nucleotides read TGTGCCAGCAGTACAATCGGGACGATCGGCAATGAGCAGTTCTTC. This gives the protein CASSTIGTIGNEQFF.

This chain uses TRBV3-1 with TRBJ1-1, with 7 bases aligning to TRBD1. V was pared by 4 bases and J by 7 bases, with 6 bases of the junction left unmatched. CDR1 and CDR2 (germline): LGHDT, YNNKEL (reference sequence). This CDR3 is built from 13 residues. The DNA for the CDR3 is TGTGCCAGCAGCCCGGGGGGACAGATTGAAGCTTTCTTT. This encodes CASSPGGQIEAFF.

The CDR3 nucleotides are TGTGCCAGCAGTTTAGCAAGGGTATCGGACGAGCAGTACTTC. The encoded protein is CASSLARVSDEQYF. This chain uses TRBV12-3 or TRBV12-4 with TRBJ2-7; no definite D call. Trimming left V 0 bases short and J 5 bases short, with 11 bases between. This CDR3 has 14 amino acids.

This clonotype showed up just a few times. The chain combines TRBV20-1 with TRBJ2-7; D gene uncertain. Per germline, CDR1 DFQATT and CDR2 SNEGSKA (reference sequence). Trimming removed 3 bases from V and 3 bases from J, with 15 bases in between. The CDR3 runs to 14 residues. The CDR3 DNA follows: TGCAGTGCTAGCCTCCCCAACGATGTCTACGAGCAGTACTTC. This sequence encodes CSASLPNDVYEQYF.